This T cell receptor beta chain derives from a study of T cells after yellow fever vaccination. The ends lost 5 bases at V and 5 bases at J; junction bases unmatched: 7. The CDR3 contains 15 residues. The germline V gene encodes CDR1 SGHTA and CDR2 FQGTGA. TCRdb used MiXCR to reprocess the 5' RACE reads, holding one entry per CDR3 protein. This table has about 260,000 distinct CDR3 sequences, 10% to 15% appearing once. The table lists this clonotype with a few counts. This specimen consisted of CD4+ T cells sorted from PBMCs, obtained 45 days after the yellow fever booster vaccination. This chain links TRBV7-3 with TRBJ2-2, with 8 bases that match TRBD2. The receptor was isolated from a young man who received the YFV17D yellow fever vaccine. The CDR3 coding sequence is TGTGCCAGCAGCCCCCCATCTAGCGGGACCGGGGAGCTGTTTTTT. Translation: CASSPPSSGTGELFF.